One sample yielded the 18 T cell receptor beta chains listed below, sequenced in a study of identical twins. TCRdb reprocessed the 5' RACE reads via MiXCR and lists one record per CDR3 protein. The sample includes more than 600,000 distinct CDR3 sequences, around a sixth of them seen just once. The same sample was also used in a study of T cells expressing NK-cell markers.

Material for sequencing was PBMCs. The receptors originated from a woman between 18 and 30 years old in good health.

This clonotype was detected a few times. The chain employs TRBV29-1 and TRBJ2-1; 15 bases fit TRBD2. Germline V lookup: CDR1 SQVTM, CDR2 ANQGSEA. V gave up 6 bases and J gave up 1 base; unmatched junction bases: 7. The CDR3 loop spans 17 amino acids. The CDR3 DNA reads TGCAGCGTCAGGACTAGCGGGAGGGTAGCGTCCTACAATGAGCAGTTCTTC. This encodes CSVRTSGRVASYNEQFF.

This chain joins TRBV4-1 and TRBJ2-3, with D hard to call. CDR3 length equals 14 residues. Germline lookup yields CDR1 MGHRA and CDR2 YSYEKL. Trimming pared 1 base from V and 0 bases from J, leaving 5 bases between. CDR3 bases: TGCGCCAGCAGCCAAGTTAGTAGCACAGATACGCAGTATTTT. Residues: CASSQVSSTDTQYF.

The chain joins TRBV20-1 to TRBJ2-3, with 10 positions matching TRBD2. The CDR3 extends over 15 amino acids. Germline loops: CDR1 DFQATT, CDR2 SNEGSKA (reference sequence). After removal of 1 base from V and 4 bases from J, the junction contained 5 bases not matched to a gene. The CDR3 sequence is CSARASGRGADTQYF. The CDR3 DNA sequence: TGCAGTGCTAGAGCTAGCGGGAGAGGAGCAGATACGCAGTATTTT.

The chain couples TRBV7-3 to TRBJ1-2, with a possible D match to TRBD1 (5 bases). The CDR3 spans 13 residues. Deletions cut 3 bases from V and 5 bases from J, with 10 bases between. Per germline, CDR1 SGHTA and CDR2 FQGTGA. In DNA, the CDR3 is TGTGCCAGCAGCTTGGGGGACGAGTATGGCTACACCTTC. It is translated as CASSLGDEYGYTF.

This clonotype came up a few times. The CDR3 protein is CASSLVQTQAFF. CDR3 in DNA: TGTGCCAGCAGTTTAGTCCAGACACAAGCTTTCTTT. The chain uses TRBV12-3 or TRBV12-4 and TRBJ1-1; no firm D call. V was shortened by 1 base and J by 9 bases, with 9 bases between the two germline ends. CDR3 length equals 12 residues.

The chain carries TRBV20-1 and TRBJ2-7, with D hard to call. Germline CDR1 and CDR2: DFQATT and SNEGSKA (reference sequence). The ends were cut back, 1 base at V and 5 bases at J, with 12 bases in the middle. The CDR3 spans 13 residues. Here the CDR3 reads CSARVGQVDEQYF. As DNA, the CDR3 is TGCAGTGCTAGAGTAGGGCAGGTTGACGAGCAGTACTTC.

This rearrangement joins TRBV7-4 to TRBJ2-1; the match to TRBD2 covers 8 bases. The CDR3 totals 15 residues. The germline V gene encodes CDR1 SGHVT and CDR2 SQSDAQ. Trimming cost V 2 bases and J 6 bases; bases outside gene matches: 6. The CDR3 coding sequence is TGTGCCAGCAGCTTAAACAGCGGGAGCATCAATGAGCAGTTCTTC. Translating gives CASSLNSGSINEQFF.

This clonotype was counted ten times or more. Germline and junction disagree at one end, which may indicate a read error. This sequence joins TRBV5-1 and TRBJ2-7, with 10 bases lining up with TRBD1. This CDR3 spans 14 amino acids. The germline CDR1 and CDR2 sequences are SGHRS and YFSETQ. The CDR3 sequence is CASSLWDRGYEQYF. CDR3 DNA: TGTGCCAGCAGCTTGTGGGACAGGGGATACGAGCAGTACTTC.

This clonotype was observed a few times. The junction and the germline gene differ at one end; a read error may be behind it. The rearrangement links TRBV29-1 to TRBJ2-7, with D maybe TRBD2 (7 bases). Germline V gene lookup returns CDR1 SQVTM and CDR2 ANQGSEA. The CDR3 totals 14 residues. Written as DNA, the CDR3 is TGCAGCGTCGAAGGGGGGGAAGGCGCCTACGAGCAGTACTTC. This translates into CSVEGGEGAYEQYF.

The V gene is TRBV3-1, the J gene TRBJ2-3; TRBD2 matches at 7 bases. Germline V gene data show CDR1 as LGHDT and CDR2 as YNNKEL (reference sequence). V was clipped by 1 base and J by 2 bases; unmatched bases: 12. CDR3 length equals 18 residues. The CDR3 nucleotides are TGTGCCAGCAGCCAAGCACGGACTAGTAGGGTTCCCACAGATACGCAGTATTTT. Its protein is CASSQARTSRVPTDTQYF.

This clonotype has more than one count but fewer than ten. The chain joins TRBV10-3 to TRBJ2-3; D remains unclear. V lost 0 bases and J 1 base, leaving 23 bases between the germline ends. Germline CDR1 ENHRY, CDR2 SYGVKD. The CDR3 is 20 amino acids. The CDR3 loop is CAISESNLPTGSKGTDTQYF. CDR3 DNA: TGTGCCATCAGTGAGTCAAACTTACCAACCGGGTCCAAGGGCACAGATACGCAGTATTTT.

This clonotype was recorded once. The chain joins TRBV29-1 to TRBJ2-7, with D possibly matching TRBD1 (6 bases). Germline lookup yields CDR1 SQVTM and CDR2 ANQGSEA. The CDR3 loop spans 12 amino acids. V lost 4 bases to trimming and J lost 5 bases, with 12 bases between them. The CDR3 protein is CSVGNRVDEQYF. The CDR3 DNA is TGCAGCGTTGGTAACAGGGTGGACGAGCAGTACTTC.

The chain has TRBV3-1 and TRBJ2-7; no definite D call. Germline assignment: CDR1 LGHDT and CDR2 YNNKEL (reference sequence). The CDR3 is made up of 13 amino acids. V gave up 1 base and J gave up 3 bases, with 7 bases separating them. The DNA of the CDR3 is TGTGCCAGCAGCCAAGGGTCGTTCTACGAGCAGTACTTC. Translating gives CASSQGSFYEQYF.

This clonotype was observed at least ten times. The gene calls are TRBV29-1 and TRBJ2-1; 8 positions agree with TRBD1. Germline trimming cut 5 bases from V and 5 bases from J; bases unmatched to any gene: 11. Looked up from germline, CDR1 is SQVTM and CDR2 is ANQGSEA. The CDR3 has 15 amino acids. CDR3: CSVSPQDRGNNEQFF. For the CDR3, the DNA is TGCAGCGTTTCCCCCCAAGACAGGGGAAACAATGAGCAGTTCTTC.

The chain recombines TRBV11-2 with TRBJ1-1; 7 nucleotides line up with TRBD1. The J segment lost 7 bases and the V segment lost 0 bases, leaving 2 bases of the junction unmatched. Germline CDR1 SGHAT, CDR2 FQNNGV. The CDR3 is 13 amino acids. CDR3 loop: CASSLERGLEAFF. In nucleotides, the CDR3 is TGTGCCAGCAGCTTAGAAAGGGGGCTTGAAGCTTTCTTT.

This clonotype showed up many times. The CDR3, as DNA: TGTGCCAGCAGTTTATCGGGGGGTGGCTACACCTTC. It translates to CASSLSGGGYTF. The V and J genes are TRBV12-3 or TRBV12-4 and TRBJ1-2; TRBD1 might be the D (5 bases). This CDR3 contains 12 residues. Trimming took off 2 bases at V and 7 bases at J, with 8 bases between the two ends.

The chain carries TRBV4-2 and TRBJ2-3, with 8 bases identical to TRBD2. CDR1 is LGHNA and CDR2 is YNFKEQ in the germline V gene. The CDR3 runs to 16 residues. Trimming at V came to 2 bases and at J to 5 bases, leaving 9 bases not matched to a gene. CDR3 DNA: TGTGCCAGCAGCCAAACGAACGGGGGGGCGGGAGATACGCAGTATTTT. Translated: CASSQTNGGAGDTQYF.

The J gene is TRBJ1-5, the V gene TRBV6-2 or TRBV6-3, with no clear D. Trimming removed 6 bases from V and 0 bases from J, with 15 bases in between. The germline CDR1 and CDR2 sequences are MNHEY and SVGEGT. The CDR3 loop spans 16 amino acids. This CDR3 reads CASSEIIRLSNQPQHF. The CDR3 DNA reads TGTGCCAGCAGCGAAATCATTCGGCTTAGCAATCAGCCCCAGCATTTT.